The T cell receptor beta chain described here comes from a study of blood T cell repertoires in COVID-19. For the study at large: Samples representing acute and convalescent COVID-19 were sourced from the United States, Italy and Spain. Sources were T cells, B-cell-depleted T cells, or PBMCs; the material itself was cDNA or gDNA.

The CDR3 sequence is 13 residues long. The ends were cut back, 1 base at V and 10 bases at J, with 11 bases in the middle. CDR1 is SEHNR and CDR2 is FQNEAQ in the germline V gene (reference sequence). Authors' processing steps: Quantification of nucleated cells was approximated via reference gene primer amplification. The table came from immunoSEQ multiplex PCR; TCRdb's copy has only in-frame clones and leaves some out. Clone size and the V and J calls come from that table; the DNA yielded D and trimming. This table holds roughly 66,000 clones, 91% found once. This sequence joins TRBV7-9 and TRBJ2-1; TRBD2 might be the D (5 bases). This sequence was found in a human donor in a cohort sampled during active COVID-19. The specimen was peripheral blood. In nucleotides, the CDR3 is TGTGCCAGCAGCTTAGAGATTGGAGGCGAGCAGTTCTTC. This gives the protein CASSLEIGGEQFF.